These T cell receptor beta chains were read from a single sample in a study of T-cell reconstitution after alpha-beta-depleted transplantation in children. A single record per CDR3 protein comes from TCRdb applying MiXCR to the PCR reads. The sample yields approximately 210,000 distinct CDR3 sequences, more than 12% seen once. The source was PBMCs from the stem cell graft donor, collected from the stem cell graft. Source of these receptors: a human donor who donated a stem cell graft to a child with acute lymphoblastic leukemia. CDR3s include the opening cysteine and the closing phenylalanine or tryptophan. The D gene is left open where the match is weak. The size entry is marked missing in some rows and otherwise reads once, few, many or a size class.

size	V	D	J	DNA	CDR3
many	TRBV28	TRBD1	TRBJ1-5	TGTGCCAGCAGACCCGGAGGGGGCAGGGTGAGTCAGCCCCAGCATTTT	CASRPGGGRVSQPQHF
many	TRBV6-2/TRBV6-3	.	TRBJ1-4	TGTGCCAGCAGTTACTCGATTTGGGACACAACTAATGAAAAACTGTTTTTT	CASSYSIWDTTNEKLFF
many	TRBV12-3/TRBV12-4	TRBD1	TRBJ1-1	TGTGCCAGCAGACCGGGACAGCCTAACACTGAAGCTTTCTTT	CASRPGQPNTEAFF
many	TRBV29-1	.	TRBJ1-2	TGCAGCGTTTCAGTTCAGGGACCTTCGAGTGGCTACACCTTC	CSVSVQGPSSGYTF
many	TRBV5-6	.	TRBJ2-7	TGTGCCAGCAGCCCCCGTGGGGAGACCTACTACGAGCAGTACTTC	CASSPRGETYYEQYF
many	TRBV10-3	TRBD2	TRBJ2-1	TGTGCCATCAGTGGGCGGGAGAAGGGTAAGAATGAGCAGTTCTTC	CAISGREKGKNEQFF
.	TRBV20-1	.	TRBJ2-6	TGCAGTGCTAGAGCGGTAAGGGGGAGCACTGGGGCCAACGTCCTGACTTTC	CSARAVRGSTGANVLTF
.	TRBV6-2/TRBV6-3	.	TRBJ2-7	TGTGCCAGCAGCCGATCTGGTGGTCGTTCCTACGAGCAGTACTTC	CASSRSGGRSYEQYF
few	TRBV18	.	TRBJ2-3	TGTGCCAGCTCACTGAGGACAGACAGCACAGATACGCAGTATTTT	CASSLRTDSTDTQYF
.	TRBV15	.	TRBJ2-1	TGTGCCACCAGCAGGAAGAACTACCCCACCACAGACAATGAGCAGTTCTTC	CATSRKNYPTTDNEQFF
many	TRBV28	.	TRBJ2-7	TGTGCCAGCAGTTACGGGGGAAGCTACGAGCAGTACTTC	CASSYGGSYEQYF
many	TRBV7-6	TRBD1	TRBJ2-7	TGTGCCAGCAGCTTACTTGGACAGGGTGTTAGCGAGCAGTACTTC	CASSLLGQGVSEQYF
few	TRBV6-5	TRBD1	TRBJ2-7	TGTGCCAGCAGTTCGACAGGGACGGACTACGAGCAGTACTTC	CASSSTGTDYEQYF
few	TRBV6-1	.	TRBJ2-2	TGTGCCAGCAGCGGAGGAATCCGGACCGGGGAGCTGTTTTTT	CASSGGIRTGELFF
few	TRBV20-1	.	TRBJ2-2	TGCAGTGCTAGATCCACCGGGACAAACACCGGGGAGCTGTTTTTT	CSARSTGTNTGELFF
many	TRBV11-2	.	TRBJ2-5	TGTGCCAGCAGCTTAATACACCAAGAGACCCAGTACTTC	CASSLIHQETQYF
few	TRBV7-9	.	TRBJ1-2	TGTGCCAGCAGCCCTACTTATGGCTACACCTTC	CASSPTYGYTF
many	TRBV11-2	TRBD2	TRBJ2-3	TGTGCCAGCAGCCGAACCGGGACTAGCGGGCAGAGAAGAGATACGCAGTATTTT	CASSRTGTSGQRRDTQYF
many	TRBV4-1	.	TRBJ2-1	TGCGCCAGCAGCCAAGATCCGGGACACAATGAGCAGTTCTTC	CASSQDPGHNEQFF
few	TRBV12-3/TRBV12-4	.	TRBJ2-4	TGTGCCAGCAGTCCGAGACAGACTAGGCTAGCCAAAAACATTCAGTACTTC	CASSPRQTRLAKNIQYF
.	TRBV4-2	TRBD2	TRBJ2-1	TGTGCCAGCAGCCCTGGCGGGGGAAACTCCTACAATGAGCAGTTCTTC	CASSPGGGNSYNEQFF
many	TRBV25-1	TRBD1	TRBJ2-5	TGTGCCAGCAGCGTTACAGGGGTGAGGAAGACCCAGTACTTC	CASSVTGVRKTQYF
.	TRBV5-1	TRBD1	TRBJ2-5	TGCGCCAGCAGCTTCGGACAGGCACAAGAGACCCAGTACTTC	CASSFGQAQETQYF
many	TRBV12-3/TRBV12-4	TRBD2	TRBJ2-3	TGTGCCAGCACCACCGCGGGAGTGACAGATACGCAGTATTTT	CASTTAGVTDTQYF
.	TRBV29-1	.	TRBJ2-5	TGCAGCGTCACACGCGGAGAGACCCAGTACTTC	CSVTRGETQYF
many	TRBV10-3	.	TRBJ2-2	TGTGCCATCAGTGAGCTGCAGGGAGGCACCGGGGAGCTGTTTTTT	CAISELQGGTGELFF
.	TRBV4-1	.	TRBJ1-1	TGCGCCAGCAGCCGCACCCGGACAGAGCAAACTGAAGCTTTCTTT	CASSRTRTEQTEAFF
many	TRBV10-3	.	TRBJ1-1	TGTGCCATCAGTGTTAACGATGGGGGGGACACTGAAGCTTTCTTT	CAISVNDGGDTEAFF
few	TRBV20-1	TRBD2	TRBJ2-1	TGCAGTGCTAGAGATGTAATGAGGACTAGCGGCAATGAGCAGTTCTTC	CSARDVMRTSGNEQFF
few	TRBV12-3/TRBV12-4	TRBD1	TRBJ1-4	TGTGCCAGCAGTCGCGGGACAGGGTTTGAAAAACTGTTTTTT	CASSRGTGFEKLFF
many	TRBV5-1	.	TRBJ1-1	TGCGCCAGCAGCTTGGTCAGGGTGGGTGAAGCTTTCTTT	CASSLVRVGEAFF
many	TRBV29-1	TRBD1	TRBJ2-1	TGCAGCGTTGAAGAGGACAGGTACAATGAGCAGTTCTTC	CSVEEDRYNEQFF
many	TRBV11-2	TRBD2	TRBJ2-5	TGTGCCAGCAGTCGAATAACGGGACTAGCGGGCAGGCAAGAGACCCAGTACTTC	CASSRITGLAGRQETQYF
.	TRBV6-2/TRBV6-3	TRBD2	TRBJ2-1	TGTGCCAGCAGTTACGGGCGGGGGAACAATGAGCAGTTCTTC	CASSYGRGNNEQFF
few	TRBV7-9	TRBD2	TRBJ2-1	TGTGCCAGCAGCCCGAGGACTAGCATGCATGAGCAGTTCTTC	CASSPRTSMHEQFF
many	TRBV20-1	.	TRBJ2-5	TGCAGTGCTAGCGGACCTGATGGAGAGACCCAGTACTTC	CSASGPDGETQYF
few	TRBV6-5	.	TRBJ2-3	TGTGCCAGCAGTTCCCGCGGGGCCTGGGGGACAGATACGCAGTATTTT	CASSSRGAWGTDTQYF
many	TRBV6-5	.	TRBJ2-3	TGTGCCAGCAGTAACCTCGGGGACGGAGATACGCAGTATTTT	CASSNLGDGDTQYF
many	TRBV10-3	.	TRBJ1-5	TGTGCCATCAGTGAAAGTGTGCTTACCCCTAACTATAGCAATCAGCCCCAGCATTTT	CAISESVLTPNYSNQPQHF
many	TRBV12-3/TRBV12-4	.	TRBJ2-2	TGTGCCAGTTTAAGAAGACAGGGAGGAACCGGGGAGCTGTTTTTT	CASLRRQGGTGELFF
many	TRBV10-3	.	TRBJ2-1	TGTGCCATCAGTGAGTCGATAGCAGAGCAGTTCTTC	CAISESIAEQFF
.	TRBV4-2	.	TRBJ2-7	TGTGCCAGCAGCCAAGAAAGCGGTGCGTCCTACGAGCAGTACTTC	CASSQESGASYEQYF
few	TRBV14	TRBD1	TRBJ2-1	TGTGCCAGCAGCCAAGCTTGGGGACAGGGCGGCCACAATGAGCAGTTCTTC	CASSQAWGQGGHNEQFF
.	TRBV30	.	TRBJ2-7	TGTGCCTGGAGGGGGCAGGGTGAGGAACACGAGCAGTACTTC	CAWRGQGEEHEQYF
.	TRBV11-2	.	TRBJ1-2	TGTGCCAGCAGCCTACATGGCTACACCTTC	CASSLHGYTF
.	TRBV6-2/TRBV6-3	.	TRBJ2-5	TGTGCCAGCAGTTACGTTAATGCACGAGAGACCCAGTACTTC	CASSYVNARETQYF
once	TRBV5-1	.	TRBJ1-1	TGCGCCAGCAGCTTGGACCTCCCCACTGCTGAAGCTTTCTTT	CASSLDLPTAEAFF
many	TRBV20-1	.	TRBJ1-1	TGCAGTGCTCGCCAGGACGAGGGTGAAGCTTTCTTT	CSARQDEGEAFF
.	TRBV12-3/TRBV12-4	TRBD2	TRBJ2-1	TGTGCCAGCAGCCAGGGACTAGCGGGTGGACCCAATGAGCAGTTCTTC	CASSQGLAGGPNEQFF
.	TRBV29-1	TRBD1	TRBJ1-2	TGCAGCGTGCGGTCCCGCCGGGACAGGGGGGACGTTGGCTACACCTTC	CSVRSRRDRGDVGYTF
many	TRBV7-9	.	TRBJ1-3	TGTGCCAGCAGCTTAGACGGACAGAGCTCTGGAAACACCATATATTTT	CASSLDGQSSGNTIYF
many	TRBV12-3/TRBV12-4	TRBD1	TRBJ2-3	TGTGCCAGCACCCGGACAGGCCGCACAGATACGCAGTATTTT	CASTRTGRTDTQYF
.	TRBV10-2	TRBD1	TRBJ1-2	TGCGCCAGCAGTGAGGGCAGGGGGCCCTATGGCTACACCTTC	CASSEGRGPYGYTF
few	TRBV6-1	.	TRBJ2-7	TGTGCCAGCAGTCTATTAGCGGTGAGACGTAACGAGCAGTACTTC	CASSLLAVRRNEQYF
few	TRBV3-1	.	TRBJ1-6	TGTGCCAGCAGCCAAGGGACAGTTGGAGATTCACCCCTCCACTTT	CASSQGTVGDSPLHF
many	TRBV4-1	TRBD2	TRBJ2-1	TGCGCCAGCAGCCAAGATACTAGCGGGAGTTACAATGAGCAGTTCTTC	CASSQDTSGSYNEQFF
many	TRBV11-2	.	TRBJ2-7	TGTGCCAGCAGCTTGCTAACAGGGAACTACGAGCAGTACTTC	CASSLLTGNYEQYF
many	TRBV10-3	TRBD2	TRBJ2-1	TGTGCCATCAGTGAAGTTGGGAGATTAGCGGGAGGGTCCCTCTATGAGCAGTTCTTC	CAISEVGRLAGGSLYEQFF
many	TRBV12-3/TRBV12-4	.	TRBJ1-3	TGTGCCAGCAGTCGACCGGGGGTTGGAGACACCATATATTTT	CASSRPGVGDTIYF